One T cell receptor (beta chain) is described in this entry. Assay used: immunoSEQ multiplex PCR; TCRdb lists only in-frame clones, some missing. The data contain roughly 70,000 clones, roughly 92% of them singletons. These data come from a study of graft-versus-host responses after intestinal transplantation. V gave up 3 bases and J gave up 2 bases, with 14 bases separating them. This CDR3 contains 15 residues. Germline V CDR1 and CDR2: MNHEY, SMNVEV (reference sequence). The source of this sequence is a human patient who received an intestinal transplant, so some T cells may come from the graft donor. V and J are TRBV27 and TRBJ2-7, with unresolved D. The sequencing used bone marrow, collected roughly 110 weeks after intestinal transplantation. The CDR3 DNA is TGTGCCAGCAGTTTGAACCTAGAGTGGGCCTACGAGCAGTACTTC. Its protein is CASSLNLEWAYEQYF.